This TCR beta chain came from a study of CD4+ T cells in melanoma. Clones were read by immunoSEQ multiplex PCR, and TCRdb kept only the in-frame ones, dropping some. Of 9,500 to 13,000 clones listed, 67% are singletons. V gave up 2 bases and J gave up 9 bases, with 16 bases separating them. CDR3 size: 13 residues. Germline CDR1 is GTSNPN and CDR2 is SVGIG (reference sequence). This chain joins TRBV30 and TRBJ2-5; tentative D call: TRBD1 (7 bases). The TCR was taken from a human donor with melanoma. The sample was cells from a culture (not recorded whether cultured in vitro). CDR3 sequence: CAWSSNPRGAQYF. In nucleotides, the CDR3 is TGTGCCTGGAGTTCCAATCCCAGGGGGGCCCAGTACTTC.